The clone carrying this T cell receptor (beta chain) was picked up a small number of times. Antigen: not known. This sample is part of a study of beta chain features in type 1 diabetes. Study results and caveats: For Type 1 diabetes patients, all four CD4+ subsets carried TCRB CDR3s that were moderately but significantly shorter.

CD4+ cells of the naive, central memory, regulatory and stem cell-like memory types were sorted via CD45RO/CCR7/CD25/CD127/CD95/CD27. Sequencing targeted expressed TCRB transcripts, as all isolated RNA had been reverse transcribed. Some clones are missing from TCRdb's copy, which holds only in-frame ones; the method was immunoSEQ multiplex PCR. In the table there are almost 250,000 clones, 11% to 15% of which are singletons. The sample was naive CD4+ T cells from blood. This TCR came from a middle-aged woman in good health.

The CDR3 region has the DNA TGCGCCAGCAGCCCTCAAGATAGGGATGAGGGATACTATGGCTACACCTTC. It is translated as CASSPQDRDEGYYGYTF. The genes are TRBV4-3 and TRBJ1-2; D is unclear. This CDR3 contains 17 residues. Trimming removed 4 bases from V and 3 bases from J, with 21 bases in between. Germline V gene lookup returns CDR1 LGHNA and CDR2 YSLEER.